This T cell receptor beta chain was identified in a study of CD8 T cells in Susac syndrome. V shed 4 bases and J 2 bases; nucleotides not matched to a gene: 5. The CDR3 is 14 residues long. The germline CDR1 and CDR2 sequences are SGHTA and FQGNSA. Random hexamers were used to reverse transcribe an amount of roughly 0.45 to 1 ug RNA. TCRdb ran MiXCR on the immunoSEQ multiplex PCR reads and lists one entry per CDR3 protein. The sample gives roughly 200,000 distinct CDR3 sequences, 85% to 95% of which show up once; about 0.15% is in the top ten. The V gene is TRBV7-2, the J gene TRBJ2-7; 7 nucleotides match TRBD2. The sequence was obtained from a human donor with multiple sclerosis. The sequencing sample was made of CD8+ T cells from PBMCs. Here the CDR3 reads CASSSGLGTYEQYF. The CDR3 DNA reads TGTGCCAGCAGCTCTGGACTAGGGACCTACGAGCAGTACTTC.